This T cell receptor (beta chain) came from a study of blood T cells in healthy people across ages. Study-level results: Calculation of diversity from one million T cells yielded estimates considered to be underestimates.

This clonotype came up once. The antigen is undetermined. A second PCR of 7 to 11 cycles used a sample-barcoded 5' primer and a J-beta primer mix. TCRdb re-derived calls from the 5' RACE reads in MiXCR, one entry per CDR3 protein. The table includes fewer than 2,000,000 distinct CDR3 sequences, 30% to 35% detected once. Material for sequencing was blood. The TCR originated in a woman in her twenties or thirties in good health.

This chain's CDR3 is CASSFSGTPGEKLFF. In nucleotides, the CDR3 is TGTGCCAGCAGTTTCTCGGGGACCCCCGGGGAAAAACTGTTTTTT. The chain recombines TRBV27 with TRBJ1-4; D possibly corresponds to TRBD1 (5 bases). The CDR3 loop spans 15 amino acids. V was clipped by 3 bases and J by 8 bases, with 16 bases between them. Germline assignment: CDR1 MNHEY and CDR2 SMNVEV (reference sequence).